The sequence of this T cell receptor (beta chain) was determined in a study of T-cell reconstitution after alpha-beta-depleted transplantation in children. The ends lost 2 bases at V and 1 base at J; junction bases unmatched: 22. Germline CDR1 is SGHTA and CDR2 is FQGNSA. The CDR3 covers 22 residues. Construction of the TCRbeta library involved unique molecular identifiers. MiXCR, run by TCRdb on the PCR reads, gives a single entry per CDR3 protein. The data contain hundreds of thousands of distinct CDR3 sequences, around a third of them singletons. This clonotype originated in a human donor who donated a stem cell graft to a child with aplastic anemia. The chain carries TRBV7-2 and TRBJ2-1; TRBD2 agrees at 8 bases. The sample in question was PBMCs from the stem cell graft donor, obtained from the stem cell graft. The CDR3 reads CASSLPGRERERVSASYNEQFF. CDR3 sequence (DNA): TGTGCCAGCAGCTTACCAGGGCGCGAGCGGGAGCGTGTAAGCGCTTCCTACAATGAGCAGTTCTTC.